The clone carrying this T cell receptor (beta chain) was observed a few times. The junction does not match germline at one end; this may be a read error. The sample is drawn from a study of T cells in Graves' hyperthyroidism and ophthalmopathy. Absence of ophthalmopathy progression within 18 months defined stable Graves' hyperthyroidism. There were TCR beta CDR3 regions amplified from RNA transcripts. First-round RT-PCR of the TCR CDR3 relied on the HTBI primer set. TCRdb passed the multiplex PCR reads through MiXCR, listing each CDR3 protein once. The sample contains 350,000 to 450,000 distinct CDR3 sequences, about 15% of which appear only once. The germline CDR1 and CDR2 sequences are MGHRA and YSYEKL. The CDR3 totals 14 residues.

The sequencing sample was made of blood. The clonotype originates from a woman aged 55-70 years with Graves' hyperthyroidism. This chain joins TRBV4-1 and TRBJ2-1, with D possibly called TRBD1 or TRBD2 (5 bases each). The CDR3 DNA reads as TGTGCCAGCATCCCCGGGACGGCCTACAATGAGCAGTTCTTC. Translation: CASIPGTAYNEQFF.